The 30 T cell receptor beta chains presented below share a single source sample, sequenced in a study of CD8 T cells in ankylosing spondylitis. TCRdb analysed the 5' RACE reads with MiXCR anew, one entry per CDR3 protein. The sample records approximately 520,000 distinct CDR3 sequences, approximately 5.3% being singletons. What these receptors recognize is not known. Study conclusions and caveats: Fewer than ten highly homologous variants made up a TCR beta motif, and this motif appeared characteristic of ankylosing spondylitis blood.

Material: blood, either unsorted or a sorted T cell fraction (not recorded which). The receptors were sampled from a male donor with ankylosing spondylitis.

At least ten counts were recorded for this clonotype. CDR3 region: CASSPLGGNTIYF. The CDR3 bases are TGTGCCAGCAGCCCATTAGGCGGAAACACCATATATTTT. The chain couples TRBV7-2 to TRBJ1-3; D remains unclear. CDR1 is SGHTA, CDR2 FQGNSA, per germline. This CDR3 spans 13 amino acids. Trimming stripped 5 bases from V and 4 bases from J, with 9 bases between.

This clonotype has at least ten counts. V and J are TRBV7-9 and TRBJ1-3; 9 bases align to TRBD1. The trim removed 3 bases at V and 4 bases at J, leaving 4 bases unmatched. The CDR3 runs 15 residues. Germline lookup yields CDR1 SEHNR and CDR2 FQNEAQ (reference sequence). CDR3 sequence: CASSFRTGEGNTIYF. In DNA, the CDR3 is TGTGCCAGCAGCTTCCGGACAGGGGAGGGAAACACCATATATTTT.

In this sample, this clonotype turned up many times. The J gene is TRBJ2-3, the V gene TRBV20-1; D gene ambiguous. With 0 bases removed from V and 4 bases from J, the gap between germline ends came to 5 bases. This CDR3 is 12 amino acids long. Germline assignment: CDR1 DFQATT and CDR2 SNEGSKA (reference sequence). The CDR3 protein is CSARDRPDTQYF. As DNA, the CDR3 is TGCAGTGCTAGAGATCGCCCAGATACGCAGTATTTT.

This clonotype showed up just a few times. The chain uses TRBV30 and TRBJ1-1; D possibly corresponds to TRBD1 (6 bases). This CDR3 region has 14 residues. Germline V CDR1 and CDR2: GTSNPN, SVGIG (reference sequence). The V end lost 2 bases, the J end lost 0 bases, and 10 bases lay between the germline ends. CDR3 in amino acids: CAWSRGHVNTEAFF. The CDR3, as DNA: TGTGCCTGGAGTAGGGGACACGTGAACACTGAAGCTTTCTTT.

This clonotype was seen many times. The chain carries TRBV29-1 and TRBJ1-4; a weak D match, TRBD1 (6 bases). Trimming shortened V by 5 bases and J by 4 bases, and 11 bases separated the two germline ends. The length of the CDR3 is 13 residues. Germline loops: CDR1 SQVTM, CDR2 ANQGSEA. The CDR3 coding sequence is TGCAGCGTTCTGACAGGTTATAATGAAAAACTGTTTTTT. As protein: CSVLTGYNEKLFF.

The CDR3 region is CSARTALTAYEQYF. CDR3 bases: TGCAGTGCTAGAACCGCCTTAACGGCCTACGAGCAGTACTTC. The V and J genes are TRBV20-1 and TRBJ2-7, with D unresolved. The CDR3 runs to 14 residues. Germline CDR1 is DFQATT and CDR2 is SNEGSKA (reference sequence). V lost 2 bases and J 2 bases, leaving 13 bases between the germline ends.

This rearrangement joins TRBV6-2 or TRBV6-3 to TRBJ2-6; the D is unclear. The CDR3 covers 15 residues. V lost 2 bases and J lost 4, with 9 bases in between. The germline V gene has CDR1 MNHEY and CDR2 SVGEGT. The CDR3 here is CASSYAGSGANVLTF. For the CDR3, the DNA is TGTGCCAGCAGTTACGCTGGGTCGGGGGCCAACGTCCTGACTTTC.

V gene TRBV20-1 combines with J gene TRBJ2-5; a weak D match, TRBD2 (6 bases). Trimming took off 5 bases at V and 5 bases at J, with 12 bases between the two ends. The germline V gene has CDR1 DFQATT and CDR2 SNEGSKA (reference sequence). CDR3 length equals 12 residues. CDR3 coding DNA: TGCAGTGCTTGGGACTCTATGGAGACCCAGTACTTC. Its protein is CSAWDSMETQYF.

There are many counts of this clonotype. The chain links TRBV10-3 to TRBJ2-6, with D possibly TRBD1 on 5 matching bases. V lost 4 bases, J lost 0 bases, and 16 bases lay in between. Germline V lookup: CDR1 ENHRY, CDR2 SYGVKD. This CDR3 comprises 18 residues. Here the CDR3 reads CAISVGRSSASGANVLTF. The CDR3 nucleotides read TGTGCCATCAGTGTGGGGCGGTCCTCGGCCTCTGGGGCCAACGTCCTGACTTTC.

This clonotype was found many times. The chain links TRBV27 to TRBJ2-3; D gene unclear. The germline V gene has CDR1 MNHEY and CDR2 SMNVEV (reference sequence). The CDR3 spans 14 residues. V lost 0 bases, J lost 2 bases, and 6 bases lay in between. The CDR3, as DNA: TGTGCCAGCAGTTTATCTAGCCCCACAGATACGCAGTATTTT. As protein: CASSLSSPTDTQYF.

The J gene is TRBJ2-3, the V gene TRBV6-2 or TRBV6-3; D is ambiguous. Trimming took 6 bases from V and 5 from J, leaving 18 bases between them. From germline, CDR1 is MNHEY and CDR2 SVGEGT. The CDR3 length is 15 residues. This chain's CDR3 is CASRPFAMGIDTQYF. CDR3 DNA sequence: TGTGCCAGCAGACCCTTCGCGATGGGGATAGATACGCAGTATTTT.

This clonotype showed up many times. The chain recombines TRBV11-2 with TRBJ2-7; D ambiguous. The germline CDR1 and CDR2 sequences are SGHAT and FQNNGV. The V and J ends lost 5 bases and 3 bases respectively, with 11 bases between them. This CDR3 spans 13 amino acids. The CDR3 DNA follows: TGTGCCAGCAGCCAGCCCCAGGACTACGAGCAGTACTTC. It specifies CASSQPQDYEQYF.

In this sample, this clonotype turned up many times. The V gene is TRBV5-1, the J gene TRBJ2-1, with D uncertain. Germline V gives CDR1 SGHRS, CDR2 YFSETQ. This CDR3 has 14 residues. V was clipped by 0 bases and J by 6 bases, with 10 bases between them. CDR3 coding DNA: TGCGCCAGCAGCTTGGAGGCCGCTGTCAATGAGCAGTTCTTC. Translated: CASSLEAAVNEQFF. Combining the CDR3 with reference TRBV5-1 and TRBJ2-1 gives the whole variable domain KAGVTQTPRYLIKTRGQQVTLSCSPISGHRSVSWYQQTPGQGLQFLFEYFSETQRNKGNFPGRFSGRQFSNSRSEMNVSTLELGDSALYLCASSLEAAVNEQFFGPGTRLTVL.

As regards this clonotype: A much larger clonotype is one base distant, so this may be a read error. The chain recombines TRBV4-1 with TRBJ2-6, with D perhaps being TRBD1 or TRBD2 (6 bases each). Trimming left V 1 base short and J 0 bases short, with 13 bases between. Germline V CDR1 and CDR2: MGHRA, YSYEKL. The CDR3 totals 18 residues. The CDR3 is CASSQAGAMSSGANVLTF. The DNA for the CDR3 is TGCGCCAGCAGCCAAGCGGGGGCCATGAGCTCTGGGGCCAACGTCCTGACTTTC.

Only a few counts were recorded for this clonotype. The chain combines TRBV4-2 with TRBJ2-3; D remains unclear. Trimming removed 4 bases at V and 0 bases at J, with 11 bases between. The CDR3 loop spans 15 amino acids. From germline, CDR1 is LGHNA and CDR2 YNFKEQ. CDR3 in DNA: TGTGCCAGCAGCCCTCGGCTCCTTAGCACAGATACGCAGTATTTT. Its translation is CASSPRLLSTDTQYF.

This clonotype has ten or more counts. The chain employs TRBV20-1 and TRBJ2-3, with D possibly TRBD2 on 6 matching bases. CDR1 and CDR2 (germline): DFQATT, SNEGSKA (reference sequence). The CDR3 has 13 residues. The V gene lost 6 bases and the J gene lost 5 bases, with 15 bases spanning the gap. The DNA of the CDR3 is TGCAGTGCCCTTAGCGGTGGTGGAGATACGCAGTATTTT. Protein: CSALSGGGDTQYF.

This clonotype showed up just a few times. The genes are TRBV5-1 and TRBJ2-1; 10 bases agree with TRBD2. Germline loops: CDR1 SGHRS, CDR2 YFSETQ. The V and J ends lost 4 bases and 6 bases, in that order; junction bases with no gene match: 16. The CDR3 spans 18 residues. The CDR3 loop reads CASSPRTSGQEGSNEQFF. Written as DNA, the CDR3 is TGCGCCAGCAGCCCACGGACTAGCGGACAGGAGGGGTCCAATGAGCAGTTCTTC.

This clonotype was observed many times. The chain has TRBV20-1 and TRBJ1-5; the D gene is possibly TRBD1 (6 bases). V was pared by 0 bases and J by 4 bases, with 16 bases between. The length of the CDR3 is 16 residues. CDR1 DFQATT and CDR2 SNEGSKA come from the germline V gene (reference sequence). The CDR3: CSARDPATGTNQPQHF. Written as DNA, the CDR3 is TGCAGTGCTAGAGATCCCGCGACAGGAACTAATCAGCCCCAGCATTTT.

This clonotype was detected many times. The rearrangement links TRBV5-1 to TRBJ1-1, with 7 bases that match TRBD1. There are 13 residues in the CDR3. The ends lost 4 bases at V and 6 bases at J; junction bases unmatched: 6. CDR1 is SGHRS and CDR2 is YFSETQ in the germline V gene. The DNA of the CDR3 is TGCGCCAGCAGCCGACAGGGAAGGGCTGAAGCTTTCTTT. This gives the protein CASSRQGRAEAFF.

The sample holds many counts of this clonotype. The chain has TRBV11-2 and TRBJ2-1; TRBD2 is a possible D gene (6 bases). V was trimmed by 5 bases and J by 5 bases, leaving 25 bases between them. Per germline, CDR1 SGHAT and CDR2 FQNNGV. This CDR3 spans 18 amino acids. The CDR3 bases are TGTGCCAGCAGCCCACGTAGTGTGCGGGATCCTGAGGACAATGAGCAGTTCTTC. This codes for CASSPRSVRDPEDNEQFF.

This clonotype was observed a few times. The CDR3 region has the DNA TGCAGTGCCCCGACTAGCGGGAAGTTCCTAAGCTCCTACAATGAGCAGTTCTTC. It encodes CSAPTSGKFLSSYNEQFF. The V gene is TRBV20-1, the J gene TRBJ2-1; 11 nucleotides match TRBD2. V lost 6 bases and J lost 0; bases outside the gene matches: 13. Germline loops: CDR1 DFQATT, CDR2 SNEGSKA (reference sequence). The CDR3 is 18 amino acids.

This clonotype was counted many times. The chain is built from TRBV4-3 and TRBJ1-1; D is ambiguous. V was cut by 0 bases and J by 1 base, with 6 bases left in between. The CDR3 sequence is 14 residues long. Per the germline V gene, CDR1 is LGHNA and CDR2 is YSLEER. The CDR3: CASSQDLSNTEAFF. The CDR3 DNA is TGCGCCAGCAGCCAAGATCTTTCGAACACTGAAGCTTTCTTT.

This chain connects TRBV5-6 to TRBJ1-5; TRBD1 aligns across 9 bases. Germline V gene data show CDR1 as SGHDT and CDR2 as YYEEEE. This CDR3 spans 16 amino acids. V lost 4 bases and J lost 7; bases outside the gene matches: 12. The CDR3 reads CASSGSRDRDEQPQHF. The CDR3 DNA is TGTGCCAGCAGCGGGTCCCGGGACAGGGACGAACAGCCCCAGCATTTT.

This clonotype was seen many times. The chain employs TRBV5-6 and TRBJ2-3; TRBD2 might be the D (7 bases). The CDR3 totals 16 residues. Germline V gene lookup returns CDR1 SGHDT and CDR2 YYEEEE. V lost 3 bases to trimming and J lost 2 bases, with 16 bases between them. The CDR3 DNA is TGTGCCAGCAGCTGGGGGGGGCACGGCTTCACAGATACGCAGTATTTT. This gives the protein CASSWGGHGFTDTQYF.

This clonotype was counted many times. The chain recombines TRBV5-6 with TRBJ2-3, with no clear D. This CDR3 contains 12 residues. V dropped 4 bases and J dropped 9 bases, with 12 bases sitting between them. Germline assignment: CDR1 SGHDT and CDR2 YYEEEE. For the CDR3, the DNA is TGTGCCAGCAGCGGAATTCTCCCCACGCAGTATTTT. Its translation: CASSGILPTQYF.

V usage is TRBV24-1 and J usage is TRBJ2-1, with 10 bases fitting TRBD2. The CDR3 covers 17 residues. Germline-derived CDR1 and CDR2 are KGHDR and SFDVKD. V lost 4 bases to trimming and J lost 3 bases; unmatched junction nucleotides: 8. CDR3 coding DNA: TGTGCCACCAGTGAAAAAGGGACTAGCGCCCACTACAATGAGCAGTTCTTC. It is translated as CATSEKGTSAHYNEQFF.

With respect to this clonotype: A much larger clone is a single base away; this may be a read error. The chain is built from TRBV5-5 and TRBJ2-3; 9 bases are a match to TRBD2. Looked up from germline, CDR1 is SGHKS and CDR2 is YYEKEE (reference sequence). The CDR3 consists of 14 residues. CDR3 sequence: CAISLGLAGYTQYF. CDR3 bases: TGTGCCATCAGCTTGGGGCTAGCGGGGTATACGCAGTATTTT.

This clonotype was observed at least ten times. This sequence joins TRBV12-3 or TRBV12-4 and TRBJ2-3; 9 bases agree with TRBD1. Germline trimming cut 4 bases from V and 0 bases from J; bases unmatched to any gene: 2. This CDR3 comprises 15 residues. The CDR3 reads CASSSGQGSTDTQYF. CDR3 DNA sequence: TGTGCCAGCAGTTCCGGACAGGGGAGCACAGATACGCAGTATTTT.

This clonotype was seen at least ten times. The CDR3 DNA reads TGTGCCAGCAGCCCGAGGACAGGGGGACCAGATACGCAGTATTTT. It encodes CASSPRTGGPDTQYF. The chain combines TRBV7-2 with TRBJ2-3; 10 bases map to TRBD1. V was pared by 5 bases and J by 4 bases, with 6 bases of the junction left unmatched. Germline CDR1 and CDR2: SGHTA and FQGNSA. This CDR3 has 15 amino acids.

The chain employs TRBV3-1 and TRBJ2-4; 7 nucleotides agree with TRBD2. Germline V gene sequence: CDR1 LGHDT, CDR2 YNNKEL (reference sequence). The CDR3 has 12 residues. J gave up 11 bases and V 2 bases, and 3 bases lay outside the gene matches. The CDR3 DNA reads TGTGCCAGCAGCCAATCAGGACTAGTTCAGTACTTC. It translates to CASSQSGLVQYF.